The 4 T cell receptor beta chains reported below all come from one sample, sequenced in a study of blood T cell repertoires in COVID-19. TCRdb's table, derived via immunoSEQ multiplex PCR, lists solely in-frame clones and lacks some. The sample has around 160,000 clones, 70% to 90% seen once. Sequenced: PBMCs or T cells enriched from blood (not recorded which). The receptors derive from a woman younger than 45 with acute COVID-19.

The V call is TRBV18, the J call TRBJ2-1; TRBD2 is a possible D gene (6 bases). Germline loops: CDR1 KGHSH, CDR2 LQKENI. V was shortened by 3 bases and J by 5 bases, with 14 bases between the two germline ends. This CDR3 is built from 15 residues. This chain's CDR3 is CASSPDVSGDNEQFF. In DNA form, the CDR3 reads TGTGCCAGCTCACCTGACGTTAGCGGCGACAATGAGCAGTTCTTC.

The chain has TRBV4-2 and TRBJ1-6; D unresolved. This CDR3 has 16 residues. Germline CDR1 is LGHNA and CDR2 is YNFKEQ. V lost 1 base and J lost 0, with 7 bases in between. In DNA form, the CDR3 reads TGTGCCAGCAGCCAAGGGGCCAACTCCTATAATTCACCCCTCCACTTT. Its protein is CASSQGANSYNSPLHF.

This clone was picked up a small number of times. The genes are TRBV7-9 and TRBJ2-3, with TRBD2 matching over 10 bases. The junction had 3 bases not matched to a gene; V was cut back by 5 bases and J by 10 bases. CDR1 and CDR2 from the germline V gene are SEHNR and FQNEAQ (reference sequence). The length of the CDR3 is 12 residues. CDR3 sequence: CASSAGTSAQYF. DNA of the CDR3: TGTGCCAGCAGCGCCGGGACTAGCGCGCAGTATTTT.

The V call is TRBV2, the J call TRBJ1-1; 8 nucleotides line up with TRBD1. The trim removed 6 bases at V and 3 bases at J, leaving 12 bases unmatched. This CDR3 region has 16 residues. Germline V gene sequence: CDR1 SNHLY, CDR2 FYNNEI. The CDR3 coding sequence is TGTGCCAGCAGGGGACGGGACAGGTTTTACGACACTGAAGCTTTCTTT. Its translation: CASRGRDRFYDTEAFF.